This T cell receptor (beta chain) was found in a study of beta chain features in type 1 diabetes. This clone was recorded a few times. Its cognate antigen is unknown. There are 15 residues in the CDR3. Germline V gene data show CDR1 as SGHNT and CDR2 as YYREEE (reference sequence). V was shortened by 1 base and J by 3 bases, with 13 bases between the two germline ends. Study observations and caveats: TCRB CDR3s from Type 1 diabetes patients were moderately but significantly shorter in all four CD4+ subsets.

All of the isolated RNA was reverse transcribed, so expressed TCRB transcripts were sequenced. Assay: immunoSEQ multiplex PCR; the TCRdb copy retains only in-frame clones and omits some. This sample has 150,000 to 200,000 clones; 6.5% to 10% occur once, and the top ten carry around 0.56%. Specimen: central memory CD4+ T cells from blood. The clonotype comes from a woman aged 18 to 35 with type 1 diabetes. V is TRBV5-4 and J is TRBJ1-2; D gene unclear. CDR3: CASSLQWRSHYGYTF. The CDR3 bases are TGTGCCAGCAGCTTGCAGTGGAGAAGCCACTATGGCTACACCTTC. Full variable domain (missing parts from reference TRBV5-4 and TRBJ1-2): ETGVTQSPTHLIKTRGQQVTLRCSSQSGHNTVSWYQQALGQGPQFIFQYYREEENGRGNFPPRFSGLQFPNYSSELNVNALELDDSALYLCASSLQWRSHYGYTFGSGTRLTVV.